Below, 18 T cell receptor beta chains from the same sample are listed, as sequenced in a study of blood T cells in healthy people across ages. A J-beta primer mix and a sample-barcoded 5' primer were used in a second PCR of about 7 to 12 cycles. TCRdb passed the 5' RACE reads through MiXCR, listing each CDR3 protein once. This sample has about 640,000 distinct CDR3 sequences, with about 53% found just once. The source material was blood. The receptor source for this set is a man aged 60-69 years in good health.

The chain carries TRBV20-1 and TRBJ2-3; D perhaps matches TRBD2 (6 bases). The CDR3 contains 14 residues. V lost 0 bases and J 5 bases, leaving 12 bases between the germline ends. Germline V gene lookup returns CDR1 DFQATT and CDR2 SNEGSKA (reference sequence). The CDR3 region is CSARDSAGGDTQYF. For the CDR3, the DNA is TGCAGTGCTAGAGACTCCGCCGGGGGAGATACGCAGTATTTT.

The gene calls are TRBV6-5 and TRBJ2-3; D possibly corresponds to TRBD2 (6 bases). There are 17 residues in the CDR3. The germline V gene has CDR1 MNHEY and CDR2 SVGAGI. The germline V and J ends were trimmed by 0 bases and 4 bases, with 17 bases remaining between them. The CDR3, as DNA: TGTGCCAGCAGTTACTCGTATCGGGAGCTGGGGCCAGATACGCAGTATTTT. Amino acid sequence: CASSYSYRELGPDTQYF.

To note about this clonotype: Sequence at one end of the junction differs from germline and may be a read error. The rearrangement uses TRBV4-1 and TRBJ2-6, with 9 positions matching TRBD1. The germline V gene has CDR1 MGHRA and CDR2 YSYEKL. CDR3 length equals 17 residues. In DNA form, the CDR3 reads TGCGCCAACAGCCAGGGACAGGGCTTCTCTGGGGCCAACGTCCTGACTTTC. Translated: CANSQGQGFSGANVLTF.

This chain connects TRBV2 to TRBJ2-7; 9 bases are shared with TRBD1. CDR3 length equals 14 residues. CDR1 SNHLY and CDR2 FYNNEI come from the germline V gene. After removal of 5 bases from V and 4 bases from J, the junction contained 6 bases not matched to a gene. The CDR3 here is CASSTGTGWYEQYF. CDR3 coding DNA: TGTGCCAGCAGTACCGGGACAGGGTGGTACGAGCAGTACTTC. The full variable domain, its missing parts supplied by reference TRBV2 and TRBJ2-7, is EPEVTQTPSHQVTQMGQEVILRCVPISNHLYFYWYRQILGQKVEFLVSFYNNEISEKSEIFDDQFSVERPDGSNFTLKIRSTKLEDSAMYFCASSTGTGWYEQYFGPGTRLTVT.

The chain recombines TRBV3-1 with TRBJ2-7, with TRBD1 matching over 7 bases. V trimming: 0 bases; J trimming: 0 bases; junction bases outside the gene matches: 2. This CDR3 comprises 15 residues. CDR1 and CDR2 (germline): LGHDT, YNNKEL (reference sequence). CDR3 DNA: TGTGCCAGCAGCCAAGACAGGGGGTTCTCCTACGAGCAGTACTTC. It encodes CASSQDRGFSYEQYF.

This clonotype turned up a few times. The chain couples TRBV7-2 to TRBJ2-1; 7 positions agree with TRBD2. Germline V gives CDR1 SGHTA, CDR2 FQGNSA. The CDR3 consists of 14 residues. V was clipped by 5 bases and J by 10 bases; unmatched bases: 11. In DNA form, the CDR3 reads TGTGCCAGCAGCCCCCGGGACTACCACTCGGAGCAGTTCTTC. This gives the protein CASSPRDYHSEQFF.

The gene calls are TRBV7-2 and TRBJ1-6; no firm D call. Germline V lookup: CDR1 SGHTA, CDR2 FQGNSA. Trimming took off 5 bases at V and 0 bases at J, with 11 bases between the two ends. The CDR3 length is 16 residues. CDR3 in amino acids: CASSPETFSYNSPLHF. The CDR3 DNA reads TGTGCCAGCAGCCCTGAAACGTTCTCCTATAATTCACCCCTCCACTTT.

The chain uses TRBV28 and TRBJ2-7; D assignment may be TRBD1 or TRBD2 (5 bases each). The V gene's germline CDR1 is MDHEN and CDR2 SYDVKM. There are 14 residues in the CDR3. V lost 5 bases to trimming and J lost 0 bases, with 11 bases between them. The CDR3 here is CASSVLGASYEQYF. The DNA for the CDR3 is TGTGCCAGCAGTGTCCTCGGGGCCTCCTACGAGCAGTACTTC.

Worth noting for this clonotype: One end of the junction varies from germline; a read error may be responsible. CDR3 DNA sequence: TGTGCCAGTAGTTTACAGGGGGCTTGGGAGACCCAGTACTTC. Protein product: CASSLQGAWETQYF. The chain employs TRBV6-5 and TRBJ2-5; 9 bases line up with TRBD1. CDR1 MNHEY and CDR2 SVGAGI come from the germline V gene. The length of the CDR3 is 14 residues.

V and J are TRBV5-1 and TRBJ2-5; 9 nucleotides agree with TRBD2. The CDR3 runs to 15 residues. V was pared by 8 bases and J by 1 base, with 9 bases of the junction left unmatched. CDR1 is SGHRS and CDR2 is YFSETQ in the germline V gene. The CDR3 DNA follows: TGCGCCAGTCGCGGGGGGGCGTCCATCCAAGAGACCCAGTACTTC. It specifies CASRGGASIQETQYF.

The rearrangement joins TRBV6-5 to TRBJ2-5; a weak D match, TRBD1 (5 bases). Germline CDR1 reads MNHEY; CDR2 reads SVGAGI. The V gene lost 2 bases and the J gene lost 5 bases, with 15 bases spanning the gap. CDR3 length: 15 residues. CDR3 coding DNA: TGTGCCAGCAGTTACGGGCTTGGGAAGGGGGAGACCCAGTACTTC. Residues: CASSYGLGKGETQYF.

The J gene is TRBJ1-4, the V gene TRBV7-2; 9 nucleotides line up with TRBD1. From germline, CDR1 is SGHTA and CDR2 FQGNSA. The CDR3 covers 14 residues. Unmatched junction bases numbered 6, after V lost 5 bases and J lost 8 bases. In nucleotides, the CDR3 is TGTGCCAGCAGCGAGGGACAGGGTTGGGAAAAACTGTTTTTT. Amino acid sequence: CASSEGQGWEKLFF.

This clonotype was seen only once. This chain uses TRBV6-1 with TRBJ2-7, with TRBD1 as a possible D gene (6 bases). Germline CDR1 is MNHNS and CDR2 is SASEGT. V lost 2 bases and J lost 0, with 11 bases in between. The length of the CDR3 is 15 residues. CDR3 bases: TGTGCCAGCAGTGAACTTCCGGACAGCTCCTACGAGCAGTACTTC. Its protein is CASSELPDSSYEQYF.

For this clonotype: One end of the junction is discordant with germline, which a read error may explain. The chain couples TRBV12-3 or TRBV12-4 to TRBJ1-5; D remains ambiguous. The CDR3 covers 14 residues. The CDR3 nucleotides read TGTGCCGGCAGTTTAAATATCGGCAATCAGCCCCAGCATTTT. It translates to CAGSLNIGNQPQHF.

This clonotype was picked up one time. The chain links TRBV5-1 to TRBJ2-2, with a possible D match to TRBD1 (6 bases). This CDR3 region has 16 residues. Trimming took off 0 bases at V and 0 bases at J, with 9 bases between the two ends. Germline V gene data show CDR1 as SGHRS and CDR2 as YFSETQ. The chain's CDR3 is CASSLEGGPNTGELFF. CDR3 DNA: TGCGCCAGCAGCTTGGAAGGGGGACCGAACACCGGGGAGCTGTTTTTT.

The rearrangement joins TRBV28 to TRBJ1-2, with 8 bases lining up with TRBD1. The V segment lost 5 bases and the J segment 6 bases; nucleotides outside the gene matches: 2. The CDR3 covers 12 residues. Germline V gene data show CDR1 as MDHEN and CDR2 as SYDVKM. This chain's CDR3 is CASSQQGDGYTF. The CDR3 coding sequence is TGTGCCAGCAGTCAACAGGGGGATGGCTACACCTTC.

The chain has TRBV2 and TRBJ1-1; D perhaps matches TRBD1 (6 bases). Germline CDR1 SNHLY, CDR2 FYNNEI. The CDR3 contains 11 residues. Trimming cost V 6 bases and J 10 bases, with 12 bases left between them. CDR3 DNA: TGTGCCAGCAGCTACAGGGCACGAGCTTTCTTT. Encoded protein: CASSYRARAFF.

The chain carries TRBV11-2 and TRBJ2-2, with D possibly being TRBD1 (5 bases). V was trimmed by 2 bases and J by 2 bases, leaving 18 bases between them. Germline CDR1 and CDR2: SGHAT and FQNNGV. The CDR3 contains 18 residues. For the CDR3, the DNA is TGTGCCAGCAGCTTAAGAGCAGGGAAGGGCCTTAACACCGGGGAGCTGTTTTTT. It encodes CASSLRAGKGLNTGELFF.